These T cell receptor beta chains were read from a single sample in a study of CD4 T cells in relation to SARS-CoV-2 and coronaviruses. The method was immunoSEQ multiplex PCR; TCRdb's version includes in-frame clones alone and lacks a portion of them. This table has around 45,000 clones, 82% appearing once. No antigen has been identified for these receptors. The specimen was naive CD4+ T cells from PBMCs, cultured in vitro. These receptors were taken from an adult with COVID-19. Both conserved end residues are part of each CDR3.

V gene	CDR3 protein
TRBV27	CASRGLAEDEQYF
TRBV27	CASSRQGNLNQPQHF
TRBV30	CAWSTGGIGEKLFF
TRBV19	CASSVQGITEAFF
TRBV11-3	CASSLDRTVDNEQFF
TRBV28	CASRPAEGLAAPYEQYF
TRBV5-1	CASSEGTALWEQYF
TRBV9	CASSVGDSQPQHF
TRBV7-9	CASSSDRNTEAFF
TRBV29-1	CSVELGIGLADHPETQYF
TRBV28	CASSLDGNSPLHF
TRBV10-2	CASRRGANTGELFF
TRBV10-1	CASSASILADPYEQYF
TRBV5-1	CASSLERGGRSTDTQYF
TRBV9	CASSVEGRWDTQYF
TRBV28	CASSTHLKGQGNTIYF
TRBV18	CASSPGAFRGTDTQYF
TRBV19	CASSISSGTYNEQFF
TRBV19	CASSATGTGIFAFF
TRBV5-4	CASSLGQGSYNEQFF
TRBV18	CASSPQGPSTDTQYF
TRBV5-4	CASSWTGGAETQYF
TRBV6-5	CASSYQTSYGELFF
TRBV28	CASSLDNQPQHF
TRBV6-6	CASSYEGNTEAFF
TRBV30	CAWSFVTGGGDIQYF
TRBV18	CASSGGQGGNSYEQYF
TRBV4-2	CASSQVRPNTGELFF
TRBV19	CASSQGAGGETQYF
TRBV28	CASSLKDTQYF
TRBV6-2/TRBV6-3	CASSWGVGETQYF
TRBV11-2	CASSLDRTQGGYTF
TRBV7-9	CATAAQQETQYF
TRBV9	CASSVGTSGLGPNTGELFF
TRBV5-1	CASSPWPHAPNTDTQYF
TRBV5-4	CASSAGLAGGAKNIQYF
TRBV12-1	CASSFPGREADTQYF
TRBV28	CASRRRWLAGGRETQYF
TRBV6-2/TRBV6-3	CASSYRGSGRKEQFF
TRBV6-2/TRBV6-3	CASSYTRGRWERGTDTQYF
TRBV2	CASSADGLETQYF